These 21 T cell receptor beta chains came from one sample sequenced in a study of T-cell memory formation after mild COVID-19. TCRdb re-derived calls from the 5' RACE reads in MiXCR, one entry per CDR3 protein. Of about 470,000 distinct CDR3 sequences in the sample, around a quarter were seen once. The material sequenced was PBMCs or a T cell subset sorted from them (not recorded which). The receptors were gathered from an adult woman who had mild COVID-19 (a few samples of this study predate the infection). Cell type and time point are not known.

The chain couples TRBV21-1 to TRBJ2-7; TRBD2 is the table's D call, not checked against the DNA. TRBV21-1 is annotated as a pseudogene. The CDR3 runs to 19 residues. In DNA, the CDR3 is TGTGCCAGCAGCAAAGCAAGCGGGGATTTTGGAGTTCGTACCTACGAGCAGTACTTC. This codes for CASSKASGDFGVRTYEQYF.

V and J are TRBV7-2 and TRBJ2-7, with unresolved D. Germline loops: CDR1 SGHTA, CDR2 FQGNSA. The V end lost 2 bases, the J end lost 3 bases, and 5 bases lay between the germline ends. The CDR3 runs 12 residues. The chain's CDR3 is CASSLPRYEQYF. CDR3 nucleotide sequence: TGTGCCAGCAGCTTACCCCGCTACGAGCAGTACTTC. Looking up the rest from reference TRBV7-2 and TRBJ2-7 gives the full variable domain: GAGVSQSPSNKVTEKGKDVELRCDPISGHTALYWYRQSLGQGLEFLIYFQGNSAPDKSGLPSDRFSAERTGGSVSTLTIQRTQQEDSAVYLCASSLPRYEQYFGPGTRLTVT.

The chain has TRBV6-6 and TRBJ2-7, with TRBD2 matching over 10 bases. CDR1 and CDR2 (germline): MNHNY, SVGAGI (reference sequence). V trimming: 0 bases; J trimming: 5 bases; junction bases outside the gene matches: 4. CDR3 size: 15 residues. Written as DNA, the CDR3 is TGTGCCAGCAGTTACTCGCGAGCGGGAGGGGACGAGCAGTACTTC. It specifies CASSYSRAGGDEQYF.

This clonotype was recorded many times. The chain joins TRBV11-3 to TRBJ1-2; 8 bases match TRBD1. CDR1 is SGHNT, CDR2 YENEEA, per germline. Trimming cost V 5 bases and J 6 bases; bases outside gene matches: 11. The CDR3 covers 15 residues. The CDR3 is CASSPREAGGHGYTF. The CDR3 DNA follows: TGTGCCAGCAGCCCTAGAGAGGCAGGGGGCCATGGCTACACCTTC.

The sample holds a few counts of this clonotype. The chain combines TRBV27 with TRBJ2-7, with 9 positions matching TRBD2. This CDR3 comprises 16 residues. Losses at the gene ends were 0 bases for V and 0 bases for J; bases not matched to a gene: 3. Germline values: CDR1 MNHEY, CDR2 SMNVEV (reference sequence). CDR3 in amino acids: CASSLSGGGASYEQYF. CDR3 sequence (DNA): TGTGCCAGCAGTTTATCTGGCGGGGGGGCCTCCTACGAGCAGTACTTC.

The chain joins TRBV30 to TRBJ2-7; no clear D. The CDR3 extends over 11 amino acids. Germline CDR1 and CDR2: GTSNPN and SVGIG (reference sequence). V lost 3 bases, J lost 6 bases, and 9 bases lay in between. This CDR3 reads CAWRRVSEQYF. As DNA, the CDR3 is TGTGCCTGGAGACGGGTAAGCGAGCAGTACTTC.

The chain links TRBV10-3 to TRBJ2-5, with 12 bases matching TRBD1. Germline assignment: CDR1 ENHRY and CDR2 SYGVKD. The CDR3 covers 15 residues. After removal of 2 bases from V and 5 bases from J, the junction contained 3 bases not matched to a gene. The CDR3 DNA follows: TGTGCCATCAGTGAGGGGACAGGGGGCCGGGAGACCCAGTACTTC. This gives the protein CAISEGTGGRETQYF.

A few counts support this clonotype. This CDR3 reads CASSRREGRNEQFF. The CDR3 nucleotides read TGTGCCAGCTCACGGCGGGAGGGCCGTAATGAGCAGTTCTTC. The V call is TRBV18, the J call TRBJ2-1, with 9 bases matching TRBD2. Germline assignment: CDR1 KGHSH and CDR2 LQKENI. The CDR3 consists of 14 residues. V was clipped by 4 bases and J by 7 bases; unmatched bases: 5.

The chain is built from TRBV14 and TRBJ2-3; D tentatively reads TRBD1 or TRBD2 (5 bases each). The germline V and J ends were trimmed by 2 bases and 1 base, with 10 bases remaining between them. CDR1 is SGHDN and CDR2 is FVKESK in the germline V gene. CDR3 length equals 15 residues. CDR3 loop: CASSQLGVRTDTQYF. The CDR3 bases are TGTGCCAGCAGCCAACTGGGGGTCCGCACAGATACGCAGTATTTT. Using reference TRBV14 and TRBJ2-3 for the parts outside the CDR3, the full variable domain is EAGVTQFPSHSVIEKGQTVTLRCDPISGHDNLYWYRRVMGKEIKFLLHFVKESKQDESGMPNNRFLAERTGGTYSTLKVQPAELEDSGVYFCASSQLGVRTDTQYFGPGTRLTVL.

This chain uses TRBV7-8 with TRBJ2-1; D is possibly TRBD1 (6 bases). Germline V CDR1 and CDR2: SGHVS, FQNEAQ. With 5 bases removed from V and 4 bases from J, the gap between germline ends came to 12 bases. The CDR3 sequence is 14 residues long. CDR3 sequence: CASSGQQGYNEQFF. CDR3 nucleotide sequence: TGTGCCAGCAGCGGACAACAGGGTTACAATGAGCAGTTCTTC.

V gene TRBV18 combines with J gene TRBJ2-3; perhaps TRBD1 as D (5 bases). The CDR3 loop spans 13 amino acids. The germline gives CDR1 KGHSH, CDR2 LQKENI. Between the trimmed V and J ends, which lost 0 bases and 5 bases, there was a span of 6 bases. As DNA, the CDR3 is TGTGCCAGCTCACCACCAGGGGTAGATACGCAGTATTTT. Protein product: CASSPPGVDTQYF.

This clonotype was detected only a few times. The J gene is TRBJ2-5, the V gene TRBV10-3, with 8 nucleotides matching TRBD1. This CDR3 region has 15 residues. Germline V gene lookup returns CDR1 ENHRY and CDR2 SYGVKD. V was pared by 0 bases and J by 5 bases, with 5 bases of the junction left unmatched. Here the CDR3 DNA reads TGTGCCATCAGTGAGTCTGCAGGGGGCAGGGAGACCCAGTACTTC. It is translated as CAISESAGGRETQYF.

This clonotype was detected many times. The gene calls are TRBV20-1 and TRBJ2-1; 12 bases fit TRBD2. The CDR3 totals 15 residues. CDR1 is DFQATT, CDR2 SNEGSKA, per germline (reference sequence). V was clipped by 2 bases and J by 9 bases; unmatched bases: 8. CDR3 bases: TGCAGTGCTAGATCTAGCGGGAGGGAGTGGGGTGAGCAGTTCTTC. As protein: CSARSSGREWGEQFF.

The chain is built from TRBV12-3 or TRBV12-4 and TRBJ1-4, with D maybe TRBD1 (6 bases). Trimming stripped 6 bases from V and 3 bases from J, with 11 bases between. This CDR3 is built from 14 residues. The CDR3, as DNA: TGTGCCAGCAGCCGGACAGCACCTAATGAAAAACTGTTTTTT. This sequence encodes CASSRTAPNEKLFF.

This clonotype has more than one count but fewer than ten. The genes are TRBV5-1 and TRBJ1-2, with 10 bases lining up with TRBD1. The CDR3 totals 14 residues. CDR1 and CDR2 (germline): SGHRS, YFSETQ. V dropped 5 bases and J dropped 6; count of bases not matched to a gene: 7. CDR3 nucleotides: TGCGCCAGCAGGCAGGGACAGGGGAAAAATGGCTACACCTTC. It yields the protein CASRQGQGKNGYTF.

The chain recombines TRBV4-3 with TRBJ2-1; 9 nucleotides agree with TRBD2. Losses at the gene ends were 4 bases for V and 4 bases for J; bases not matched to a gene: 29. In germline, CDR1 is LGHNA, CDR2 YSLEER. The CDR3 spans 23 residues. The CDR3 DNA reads TGCGCCAGCAGCCGAGCCCCAGCGGGAGGCCCGTCGGGGGAGGGAGGGCCGTACAATGAGCAGTTCTTC. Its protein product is CASSRAPAGGPSGEGGPYNEQFF.

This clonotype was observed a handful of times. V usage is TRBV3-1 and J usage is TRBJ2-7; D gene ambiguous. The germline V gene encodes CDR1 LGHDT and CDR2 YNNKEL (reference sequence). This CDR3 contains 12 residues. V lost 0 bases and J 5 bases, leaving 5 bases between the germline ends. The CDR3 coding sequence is TGTGCCAGCAGCCAAGAAGGGCACGAGCAGTACTTC. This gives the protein CASSQEGHEQYF.

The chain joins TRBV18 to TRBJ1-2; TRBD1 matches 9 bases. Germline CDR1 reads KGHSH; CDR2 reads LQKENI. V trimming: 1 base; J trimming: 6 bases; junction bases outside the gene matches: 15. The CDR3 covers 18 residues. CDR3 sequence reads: CASSPQKAGTGYLNGYTF. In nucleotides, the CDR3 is TGTGCCAGCTCACCACAAAAAGCCGGGACAGGGTACTTGAATGGCTACACCTTC.

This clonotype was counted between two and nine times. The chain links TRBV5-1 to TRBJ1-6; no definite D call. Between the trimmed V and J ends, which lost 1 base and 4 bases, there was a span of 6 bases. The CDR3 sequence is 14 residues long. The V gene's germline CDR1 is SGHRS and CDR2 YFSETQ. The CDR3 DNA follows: TGCGCCAGCAGCTTGCGAATATATAATTCACCCCTCCACTTT. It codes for CASSLRIYNSPLHF. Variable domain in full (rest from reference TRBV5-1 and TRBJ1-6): KAGVTQTPRYLIKTRGQQVTLSCSPISGHRSVSWYQQTPGQGLQFLFEYFSETQRNKGNFPGRFSGRQFSNSRSEMNVSTLELGDSALYLCASSLRIYNSPLHFGNGTRLTVT.

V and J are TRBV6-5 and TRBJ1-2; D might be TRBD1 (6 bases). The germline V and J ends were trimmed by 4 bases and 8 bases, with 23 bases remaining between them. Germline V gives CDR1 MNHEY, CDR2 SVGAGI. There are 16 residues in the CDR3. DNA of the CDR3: TGTGCCAGCAGTTTTACAGGGAACGGCAAAAAGGAAGGCTACACCTTC. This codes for CASSFTGNGKKEGYTF.

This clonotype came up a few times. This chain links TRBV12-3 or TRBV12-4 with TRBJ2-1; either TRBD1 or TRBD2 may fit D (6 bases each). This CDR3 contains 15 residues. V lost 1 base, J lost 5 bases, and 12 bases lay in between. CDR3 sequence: CASSLGEGGHNEQFF. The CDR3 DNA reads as TGTGCCAGCAGTTTAGGCGAGGGGGGCCACAATGAGCAGTTCTTC.